These 17 T cell receptor beta chains came from one sample sequenced in a study of human T cells and chemical hapten exposure. Time point described: patch test 1, 2 weeks after DPC sensitization. The treatment is: therapeutic diphenylcyclopropenone sensitization with weekly scalp DPC. TCRdb processed the RACE reads anew with MiXCR; each CDR3 protein has one entry. The sample contains about 120,000 distinct CDR3 sequences, roughly 13% of which appear only once. Source: whole blood, taken in connection with sensitization to the hapten diphenylcyclopropenone (DPC). Receptors were obtained from a young man with alopecia areata. Some clones in this sample may be carry-over from other donors' samples.

This clonotype showed up just a few times. The chain carries TRBV6-7 and TRBJ1-1; no firm D call. TRBV6-7 is marked as an open reading frame, function uncertain. The CDR3 covers 13 residues. V lost 2 bases and J 3 bases, leaving 7 bases between the germline ends. CDR3 sequence reads: CASSYERDTEAFF. The CDR3 DNA is TGTGCCAGCAGTTACGAGCGGGACACTGAAGCTTTCTTT.

This clonotype came up a few times. CDR3: CASSLPPGLAAPSGLDTQYF. The CDR3 DNA follows: TGTGCCAGCAGCCTCCCTCCGGGACTAGCAGCCCCAAGCGGGCTGGATACGCAGTATTTT. The chain joins TRBV7-3 to TRBJ2-3, with 9 positions matching TRBD2. Unmatched junction bases numbered 24, after V lost 5 bases and J lost 6 bases. The germline V gene has CDR1 SGHTA and CDR2 FQGTGA. The CDR3 covers 20 residues.

The J gene is TRBJ1-2, the V gene TRBV7-2; TRBD1 matches at 9 bases. The CDR3 runs to 19 residues. V was clipped by 1 base and J by 0 bases; unmatched bases: 12. Germline lookup yields CDR1 SGHTA and CDR2 FQGNSA. The CDR3 spells CASSLVGGDRVFTNYGYTF. The CDR3 coding sequence is TGTGCCAGCAGCTTAGTGGGCGGGGACAGGGTTTTTACTAACTATGGCTACACCTTC.

The chain couples TRBV28 to TRBJ2-5, with D possibly TRBD2 on 5 matching bases. CDR3 length: 14 residues. V was clipped by 2 bases and J by 4 bases, with 11 bases between them. Germline CDR1 reads MDHEN; CDR2 reads SYDVKM. The CDR3 DNA follows: TGTGCCAGCAGTTTAGGTGGACTTGTAGAGACCCAGTACTTC. Translating it yields CASSLGGLVETQYF.

The CDR3 protein is CASCWTDNLNTEAFF. DNA of the CDR3: TGTGCCAGCTGCTGGACAGACAACCTGAACACTGAAGCTTTCTTT. The chain has TRBV2 and TRBJ1-1; a weak D match, TRBD1 (6 bases). This CDR3 comprises 15 residues. The ends were cut back, 8 bases at V and 0 bases at J, with 16 bases in the middle. Germline V gene data show CDR1 as SNHLY and CDR2 as FYNNEI.

Only a few counts were recorded for this clonotype. This chain uses TRBV11-2 with TRBJ2-7, with D perhaps matching TRBD2 (5 bases). This CDR3 is 14 amino acids long. V was clipped by 0 bases and J by 2 bases, with 8 bases between them. The germline CDR1 and CDR2 sequences are SGHAT and FQNNGV. The CDR3 DNA is TGTGCCAGCAGCTTAGAGACCGGGGCCTACGAGCAGTACTTC. This encodes CASSLETGAYEQYF.

This clonotype appeared once. The genes are TRBV20-1 and TRBJ1-2; TRBD1 is a possible D gene (5 bases). The germline gives CDR1 DFQATT, CDR2 SNEGSKA (reference sequence). The V end was cut by 0 bases, the J end by 4 bases, with 15 bases between. The length of the CDR3 is 15 residues. The CDR3 nucleotides read TGCAGTGCTAGAGATACAGGAGGCGACTTCTATGGCTACACCTTC. It specifies CSARDTGGDFYGYTF.

This sequence joins TRBV27 and TRBJ2-3, with D unclear. CDR3 length: 12 residues. Per the germline V gene, CDR1 is MNHEY and CDR2 is SMNVEV (reference sequence). V lost 5 bases and J 4 bases, leaving 7 bases between the germline ends. CDR3 in DNA: TGTGCCAGCAGTCCTGACCCAGATACGCAGTATTTT. It specifies CASSPDPDTQYF.

The V call is TRBV9, the J call TRBJ1-1; weak D call: TRBD1 (6 bases). The CDR3 length is 15 residues. CDR1 SGDLS and CDR2 YYNGEE come from the germline V gene. The V end was cut by 0 bases, the J end by 2 bases, with 11 bases between. This CDR3 is CASSVGGQPNTEAFF. The CDR3, as DNA: TGTGCCAGCAGCGTAGGTGGACAGCCTAACACTGAAGCTTTCTTT.

The V call is TRBV12-3 or TRBV12-4, the J call TRBJ1-2, with no clear D. This CDR3 spans 13 amino acids. Trimming took off 3 bases at V and 4 bases at J, with 9 bases between the two ends. The CDR3 loop reads CASSFGFLYGYTF. For the CDR3, the DNA is TGTGCCAGCAGTTTTGGCTTTCTCTATGGCTACACCTTC.

This chain connects TRBV4-1 to TRBJ2-7; no firm D call. There are 13 residues in the CDR3. V was trimmed by 1 base and J by 1 base, leaving 5 bases between them. The germline V gene encodes CDR1 MGHRA and CDR2 YSYEKL. The CDR3 spells CASSQVPSYEQYF. CDR3 nucleotides: TGCGCCAGCAGCCAAGTACCTTCCTACGAGCAGTACTTC.

The sample holds a few counts of this clonotype. The chain carries TRBV7-9 and TRBJ2-7; possibly TRBD2 for D (7 bases). Trimming stripped 0 bases from V and 3 bases from J, with 15 bases between. This CDR3 comprises 16 residues. Germline V gene lookup returns CDR1 SEHNR and CDR2 FQNEAQ (reference sequence). The CDR3 DNA follows: TGTGCCAGCAGCTTAGCCAACGGGGGGCAGAACTACGAGCAGTACGTC. This codes for CASSLANGGQNYEQYV.

The chain links TRBV9 to TRBJ2-3; 13 nucleotides align to TRBD2. CDR1 and CDR2 (germline): SGDLS, YYNGEE. The CDR3 totals 16 residues. The V segment lost 4 bases and the J segment 4 bases; nucleotides outside the gene matches: 6. CDR3 DNA sequence: TGTGCCAGCAGCCAAACTAGCGGGGGGGCAGCAGATACGCAGTATTTT. Translating it yields CASSQTSGGAADTQYF.

In this sample, this clonotype is medium-sized. J is TRBJ1-6 and V is TRBV20-1; weak D call: TRBD1 (5 bases). Trimming removed 2 bases from V and 5 bases from J, with 16 bases in between. The CDR3 contains 16 residues. Germline V CDR1 and CDR2: DFQATT, SNEGSKA (reference sequence). The CDR3 here is CSARTLPRGDNSPLHF. CDR3 coding DNA: TGCAGTGCTAGAACCCTTCCCCGGGGGGATAATTCACCCCTCCACTTT.

The chain joins TRBV6-1 to TRBJ2-1; 10 nucleotides line up with TRBD2. V was clipped by 3 bases and J by 8 bases; unmatched bases: 10. The CDR3 spans 16 residues. Germline CDR1 MNHNS, CDR2 SASEGT. CDR3 protein: CASSEVPGLASDEQFF. The DNA of the CDR3 is TGTGCCAGCAGTGAGGTTCCGGGACTAGCGTCGGATGAGCAGTTCTTC.

This clonotype was counted only a few times. V is TRBV6-4 and J is TRBJ1-5; TRBD1 might be the D (5 bases). Germline V gives CDR1 MRHNA, CDR2 SNTAGT. There are 13 residues in the CDR3. V was shortened by 5 bases and J by 6 bases, with 11 bases between the two germline ends. The CDR3 nucleotides are TGTGCCAGCAGTCCCGGGGACGCTCAGCCCCAGCATTTT. It translates to CASSPGDAQPQHF.

This clonotype was seen more than once but under ten times. This chain uses TRBV10-1 with TRBJ2-3, with D perhaps TRBD2 (5 bases). The length of the CDR3 is 14 residues. Per germline, CDR1 WNHNN and CDR2 SYGVQD (reference sequence). Trimming cost V 4 bases and J 5 bases, with 13 bases left between them. DNA of the CDR3: TGCGCCAGCAGTGTTTCTCGGGGTCAAGATACGCAGTATTTT. Residues: CASSVSRGQDTQYF.